These T cell receptor beta chains were read from a single sample in a study of T cell repertoires in cytomegalovirus infection. MiXCR was run by TCRdb on the reads, yielding one entry per CDR3 protein. Among about 440,000 distinct CDR3 sequences listed, around 32% were seen once. Sequencing was performed on PBMCs. The receptors stem from a human donor in good health (CMV status not recorded). Some clones in this sample may be carry-over from other donors' samples. Each CDR3 is given with its conserved first and last residue. A D gene is named only where the DNA matches it firmly. Clone sizes are given selectively: once, few, many, or a class where the clone is expanded.

len: 15
j_gene: TRBJ2-4
d_gene: TRBD2
abundance: .
v_gene: TRBV7-6
CDR3nt: TGTGCCAGCAGCTTATCATCTAGCGGGTGGAACATTCAGTACTTC
CDR3aa: CASSLSSSGWNIQYF

len: 16
j_gene: TRBJ1-2
d_gene: .
abundance: .
v_gene: TRBV18
CDR3nt: TGTGCCAGCTCACCACAACAGGGAAATGTCGACTATGGCTACACCTTC
CDR3aa: CASSPQQGNVDYGYTF

len: 15
j_gene: TRBJ2-7
d_gene: .
abundance: few
v_gene: TRBV11-3
CDR3nt: TGTGCCAGCGGACAAAGGAAGCGCCAGGTCTACGAGCAGTACTTC
CDR3aa: CASGQRKRQVYEQYF

len: 12
j_gene: TRBJ2-3
d_gene: .
abundance: few
v_gene: TRBV18
CDR3nt: TGTGCCAGCTCACCCCTCGGGGATACGCAGTATTTT
CDR3aa: CASSPLGDTQYF

len: 14
j_gene: TRBJ1-2
d_gene: TRBD1
abundance: .
v_gene: TRBV15
CDR3nt: TGTGCCACCAGCAGCCCGGGACAGATCTATGGCTACACCTTC
CDR3aa: CATSSPGQIYGYTF

len: 18
j_gene: TRBJ1-5
d_gene: TRBD1
abundance: .
v_gene: TRBV19
CDR3nt: TGTGCCAGTAGTCACCTGGGGAGGGGACAGGGCCGCAATCAGCCCCAGCATTTT
CDR3aa: CASSHLGRGQGRNQPQHF

len: 14
j_gene: TRBJ2-1
d_gene: TRBD2
abundance: .
v_gene: TRBV28
CDR3nt: TGTGCCAGCACCCCGGGAGGGTGGAGCAATGAGCAGTTCTTC
CDR3aa: CASTPGGWSNEQFF

len: 15
j_gene: TRBJ1-1
d_gene: .
abundance: few
v_gene: TRBV19
CDR3nt: TGTGCCAGTAGTATCTCAGGGGCCTTGAACACTGAAGCTTTCTTT
CDR3aa: CASSISGALNTEAFF

len: 13
j_gene: TRBJ2-3
d_gene: .
abundance: .
v_gene: TRBV20-1
CDR3nt: TGCAGTGTTCGGAGGGGATACCCAGATACGCAGTATTTT
CDR3aa: CSVRRGYPDTQYF

len: 16
j_gene: TRBJ2-2
d_gene: .
abundance: few
v_gene: TRBV7-2
CDR3nt: TGTGCCAGCAGCTTAGTAACAGGGTTGGGCACCGGGGAGCTGTTTTTT
CDR3aa: CASSLVTGLGTGELFF

len: 15
j_gene: TRBJ2-2
d_gene: .
abundance: .
v_gene: TRBV11-1
CDR3nt: TGTGCCAGCAGATCACAGATGACGAACACCGGGGAGCTGTTTTTT
CDR3aa: CASRSQMTNTGELFF

len: 16
j_gene: TRBJ1-1
d_gene: TRBD1
abundance: .
v_gene: TRBV28
CDR3nt: TGTGCCAGCATATTGAACAGGGGCCCGATGAACACTGAAGCTTTCTTT
CDR3aa: CASILNRGPMNTEAFF

len: 12
j_gene: TRBJ2-3
d_gene: TRBD1
abundance: few
v_gene: TRBV7-8
CDR3nt: TGTGCCAGCAGCCGAGGACAGGGACCGCAGTATTTT
CDR3aa: CASSRGQGPQYF

len: 16
j_gene: TRBJ1-2
d_gene: .
abundance: many
v_gene: TRBV7-2
CDR3nt: TGTGCCAGCAGCCCTAGGGAGGGACTGCCTAACTATGGCTACACCTTC
CDR3aa: CASSPREGLPNYGYTF

len: 14
j_gene: TRBJ1-1
d_gene: .
abundance: many
v_gene: TRBV7-2
CDR3nt: TGTGCCAGCAGCTCCCAGGGTTTTGGCACTGAAGCTTTCTTT
CDR3aa: CASSSQGFGTEAFF

len: 11
j_gene: TRBJ1-2
d_gene: .
abundance: .
v_gene: TRBV7-2
CDR3nt: TGTGCCAGCAGCCACTTCAATGGCTACACCTTC
CDR3aa: CASSHFNGYTF

len: 15
j_gene: TRBJ1-6
d_gene: .
abundance: many
v_gene: TRBV7-2
CDR3nt: TGTGCCAGCAGCTTAACAACCCTAGCTGGATCACCCCTCCACTTT
CDR3aa: CASSLTTLAGSPLHF

len: 16
j_gene: TRBJ2-7
d_gene: .
abundance: .
v_gene: TRBV7-2
CDR3nt: TGTGCCAGCAGCCCCCGACAATCCCATACACCCTACGAGCAGTACTTC
CDR3aa: CASSPRQSHTPYEQYF

len: 13
j_gene: TRBJ1-5
d_gene: .
abundance: .
v_gene: TRBV20-1
CDR3nt: TGCAGTGCAGGGGAACAGCCAAATCAGCCCCAGCATTTT
CDR3aa: CSAGEQPNQPQHF

len: 14
j_gene: TRBJ2-5
d_gene: TRBD1
abundance: few
v_gene: TRBV14
CDR3nt: TGTGCCAGCAGCCGAGGACAGGGTAGGGAGACCCAGTACTTC
CDR3aa: CASSRGQGRETQYF